The table lists the clone carrying this T cell receptor (beta chain) with a few counts. Antigen: not known. The sample comes from a study of T cells after yellow fever vaccination. Whole-study findings and limits: Once the booster was given, most primary-vaccination clones reappeared, at roughly 96% for CD4 and more than 85% for CD8. High-abundance clonotypes from the bulk population could contaminate FACS-sorted repertoires. The study found a weaker secondary response that peaked faster, day 5 versus 15.

MiXCR, run by TCRdb on the 5' RACE reads, gives a single entry per CDR3 protein. The table includes about 220,000 distinct CDR3 sequences, about 3% detected once. After removal of 5 bases from V and 0 bases from J, the junction contained 2 bases not matched to a gene. Germline V gene lookup returns CDR1 WSHSY and CDR2 SAAADI. The CDR3 contains 15 residues. The chain combines TRBV10-2 with TRBJ2-5; 11 nucleotides line up with TRBD2. The input for sequencing was CD4+ T cells sorted from PBMCs, taken 10 days after the yellow fever booster vaccination. The sequence was collected from a man aged 18 to 29 who received the YFV17D yellow fever vaccine. The CDR3 reads CASSSTSGNQETQYF. CDR3 nucleotide sequence: TGCGCCAGCAGTTCGACTAGCGGGAACCAAGAGACCCAGTACTTC.